The source of this T cell receptor beta chain is a study of blood T cell repertoires in COVID-19. About the study: COVID-19 samples collected from the United States, Italy and Spain covered acute and convalescent phases.

Original analysis: Amplification of reference gene primers provided the estimated nucleated cell counts. Assay: immunoSEQ multiplex PCR; the TCRdb copy retains only in-frame clones and omits some. D and trimming come from the DNA, and the V and J calls and clone size come from that table. Of 250,000 or so clones in the sample, approximately 82% are singletons; the top ten hold under 2%. This CDR3 has 16 amino acids. V gave up 5 bases and J gave up 3 bases, with 14 bases separating them. Looked up from germline, CDR1 is SGHTA and CDR2 is FQGNSA. The chain employs TRBV7-2 and TRBJ1-6; a weak D match, TRBD1 (5 bases). The material sequenced was peripheral blood. This TCR derives from a woman aged 80 or over with acute or convalescent COVID-19. The CDR3 region is CASSPQGGGYNSPLHF. In nucleotides, the CDR3 is TGTGCCAGCAGCCCCCAGGGAGGTGGCTATAATTCACCCCTCCACTTT.